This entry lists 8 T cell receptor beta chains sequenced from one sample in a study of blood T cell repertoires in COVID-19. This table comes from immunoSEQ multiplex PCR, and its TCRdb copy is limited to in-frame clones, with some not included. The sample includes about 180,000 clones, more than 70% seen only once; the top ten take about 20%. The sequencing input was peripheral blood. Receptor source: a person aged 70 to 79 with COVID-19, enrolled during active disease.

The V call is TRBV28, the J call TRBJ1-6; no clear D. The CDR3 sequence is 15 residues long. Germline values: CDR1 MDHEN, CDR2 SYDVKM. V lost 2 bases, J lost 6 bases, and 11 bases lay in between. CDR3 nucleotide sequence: TGTGCCAGCAGTTTAGTTGGTGGGAGTAATTCACCCCTCCACTTT. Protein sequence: CASSLVGGSNSPLHF.

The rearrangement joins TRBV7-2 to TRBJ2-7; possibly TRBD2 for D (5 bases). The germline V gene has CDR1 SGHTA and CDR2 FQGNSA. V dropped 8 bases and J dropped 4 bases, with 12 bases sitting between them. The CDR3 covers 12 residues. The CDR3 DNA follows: TGTGCCAGCGGGCGGGCCCAATACGAGCAGTACTTC. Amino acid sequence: CASGRAQYEQYF.

CDR3 sequence: CASRRTGGDSGYGYTF. The CDR3 DNA reads as TGTGCCAGTAGGAGGACAGGGGGCGATAGCGGCTATGGCTACACCTTC. The chain carries TRBV19 and TRBJ1-2; 11 nucleotides align to TRBD1. J gave up 4 bases and V 6 bases, and 10 bases lay outside the gene matches. Germline lookup yields CDR1 LNHDA and CDR2 SQIVND (reference sequence). This CDR3 is 16 amino acids long.

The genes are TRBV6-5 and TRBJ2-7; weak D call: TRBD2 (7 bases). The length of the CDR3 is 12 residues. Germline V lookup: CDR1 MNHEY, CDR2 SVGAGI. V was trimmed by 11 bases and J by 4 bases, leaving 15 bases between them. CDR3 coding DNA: TGTGCCTCGAGGGGGGGTCAATACGAGCAGTACTTC. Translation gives CASRGGQYEQYF.

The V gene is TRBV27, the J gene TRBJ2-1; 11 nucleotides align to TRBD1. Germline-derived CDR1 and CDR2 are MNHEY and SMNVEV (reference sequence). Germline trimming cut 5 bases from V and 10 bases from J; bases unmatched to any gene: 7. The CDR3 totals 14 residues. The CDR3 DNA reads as TGTGCCAGCAGTCCCAGGACAGGGGGCGTCGAGCAGTTCTTC. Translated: CASSPRTGGVEQFF.

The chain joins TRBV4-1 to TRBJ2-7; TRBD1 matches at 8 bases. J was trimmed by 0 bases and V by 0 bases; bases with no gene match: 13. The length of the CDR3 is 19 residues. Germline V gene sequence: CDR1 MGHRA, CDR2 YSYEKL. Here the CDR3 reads CASSQDQGAPEPSSYEQYF. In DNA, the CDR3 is TGCGCCAGCAGCCAAGATCAGGGGGCGCCGGAACCTAGCTCCTACGAGCAGTACTTC.

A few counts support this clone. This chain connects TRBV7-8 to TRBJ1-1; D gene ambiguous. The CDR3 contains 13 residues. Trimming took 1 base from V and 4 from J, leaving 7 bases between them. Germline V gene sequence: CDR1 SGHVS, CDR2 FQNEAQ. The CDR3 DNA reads TGTGCCAGCAGCTTAGGGTCAGTCACTGAAGCTTTCTTT. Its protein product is CASSLGSVTEAFF.

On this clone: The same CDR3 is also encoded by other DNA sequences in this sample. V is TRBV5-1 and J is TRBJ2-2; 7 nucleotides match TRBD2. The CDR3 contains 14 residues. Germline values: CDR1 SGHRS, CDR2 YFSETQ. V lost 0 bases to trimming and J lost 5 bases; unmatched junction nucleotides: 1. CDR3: CASSLGGSTGELFF. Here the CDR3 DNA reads TGCGCCAGCAGCTTGGGCGGGAGTACCGGGGAGCTGTTTTTT.